This passage covers 3 T cell receptor beta chains from one sample sequenced in a study of blood T cell repertoires in COVID-19. Libraries were prepared by immunoSEQ multiplex PCR; TCRdb keeps only in-frame clonotypes and omits some of them. Found here are hundreds of thousands of clones, 85% to 90% of them singletons; the top ten hold around 1%. The sequencing input was PBMCs or T cells enriched from blood (not recorded which). All receptors derive from a man younger than 35 who had recovered from COVID-19.

The rearrangement joins TRBV19 to TRBJ2-7; 13 bases map to TRBD2. CDR3 length: 15 amino acids. The V gene end was trimmed by 4 bases and the J gene end by 5 bases; junction bases not matched to a gene: 5. The germline V gene encodes CDR1 LNHDA and CDR2 SQIVND (reference sequence). CDR3 region: CASSNRLAGGNEQYF. In DNA form, the CDR3 reads TGTGCCAGTAGTAACCGACTAGCGGGGGGCAACGAGCAGTACTTC.

This clone was seen a single time. The V call is TRBV28, the J call TRBJ2-3, with 8 bases that match TRBD1. Germline-derived CDR1 and CDR2 are MDHEN and SYDVKM. The V gene end was trimmed by 6 bases and the J gene end by 3 bases; junction bases not matched to a gene: 8. The CDR3 is made up of 15 amino acids. The CDR3 is CASRPWDRQTDTQYF. CDR3 in DNA: TGTGCCAGCAGACCCTGGGACAGGCAAACAGATACGCAGTATTTT.

The chain joins TRBV28 to TRBJ2-7; 7 nucleotides match TRBD1. After removal of 6 bases from V and 4 bases from J, the junction contained 27 bases not matched to a gene. The germline V gene has CDR1 MDHEN and CDR2 SYDVKM. The CDR3 totals 20 residues. The CDR3 is CASSHTGGRGKGRTPYEQYF. The CDR3 coding sequence is TGTGCCAGCAGCCATACAGGCGGCAGGGGGAAAGGCCGAACCCCTTACGAGCAGTACTTC.